This TCR beta chain was captured in a study of blood T cell repertoires in COVID-19. Study summary: COVID-19 samples, acute and convalescent, were from the United States, Italy and Spain.

Unmatched junction bases numbered 10, after V lost 5 bases and J lost 5 bases. Germline V lookup: CDR1 MNHNY, CDR2 SVGAGI (reference sequence). This CDR3 has 15 residues. Authors' analysis steps: The authors estimated nucleated cell counts from reference gene primer amplification. The method was immunoSEQ multiplex PCR; TCRdb's version includes in-frame clones alone and lacks a portion of them. V and J calls and clone size come straight from that table; D and trimming were deduced from the DNA. Of 470,000 or so clones listed, approximately 83% are singletons. Sample: peripheral blood. J is TRBJ2-7 and V is TRBV6-6, with TRBD1 identical over 9 bases. The clonotype comes from a human donor in a cohort sampled during active COVID-19. In DNA, the CDR3 is TGTGCCAGCAGTCTGACCGGGACAGGGTTTAACGAGCAGTACTTC. Its protein is CASSLTGTGFNEQYF.